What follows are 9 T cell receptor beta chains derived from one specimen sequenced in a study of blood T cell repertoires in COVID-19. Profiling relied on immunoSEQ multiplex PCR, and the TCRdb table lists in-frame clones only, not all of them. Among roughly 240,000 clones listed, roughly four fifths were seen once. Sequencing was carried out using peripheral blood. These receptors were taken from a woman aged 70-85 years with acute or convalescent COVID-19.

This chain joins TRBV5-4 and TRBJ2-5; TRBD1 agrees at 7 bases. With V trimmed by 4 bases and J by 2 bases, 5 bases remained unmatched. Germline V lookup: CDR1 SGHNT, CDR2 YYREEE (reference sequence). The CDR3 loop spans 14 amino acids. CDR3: CASSHGTAQETQYF. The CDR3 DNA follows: TGTGCCAGCAGCCACGGGACAGCTCAAGAGACCCAGTACTTC.

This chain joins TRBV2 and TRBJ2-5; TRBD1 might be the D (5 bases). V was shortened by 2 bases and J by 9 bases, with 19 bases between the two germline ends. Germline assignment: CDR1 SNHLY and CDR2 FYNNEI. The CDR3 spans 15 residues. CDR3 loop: CASSESAGMQRAQYF. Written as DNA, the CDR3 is TGTGCCAGCAGTGAAAGCGCAGGGATGCAAAGGGCCCAGTACTTC. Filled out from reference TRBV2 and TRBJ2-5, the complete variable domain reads EPEVTQTPSHQVTQMGQEVILRCVPISNHLYFYWYRQILGQKVEFLVSFYNNEISEKSEIFDDQFSVERPDGSNFTLKIRSTKLEDSAMYFCASSESAGMQRAQYFGPGTRLLVL.

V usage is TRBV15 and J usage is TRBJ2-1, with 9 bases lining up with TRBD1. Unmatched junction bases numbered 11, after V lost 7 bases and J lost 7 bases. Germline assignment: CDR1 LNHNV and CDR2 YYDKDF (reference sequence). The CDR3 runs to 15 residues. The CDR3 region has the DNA TGTGCCACCAAAATCGGGACAGGGAGTTATAATGAGCAGTTCTTC. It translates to CATKIGTGSYNEQFF.

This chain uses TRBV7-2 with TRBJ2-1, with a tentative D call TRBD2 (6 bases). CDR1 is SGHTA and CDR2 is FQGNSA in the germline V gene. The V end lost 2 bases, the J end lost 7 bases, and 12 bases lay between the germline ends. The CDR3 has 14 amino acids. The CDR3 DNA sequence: TGTGCCAGCAGCTTAACAACGGGGGTAAATGAGCAGTTCTTC. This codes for CASSLTTGVNEQFF.

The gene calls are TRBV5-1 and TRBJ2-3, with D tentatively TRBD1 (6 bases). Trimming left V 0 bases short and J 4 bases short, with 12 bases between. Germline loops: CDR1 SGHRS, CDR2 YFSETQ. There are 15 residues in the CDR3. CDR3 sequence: CASSLVGQGPDTQYF. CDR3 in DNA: TGCGCCAGCAGCTTGGTTGGGCAGGGGCCAGATACGCAGTATTTT.

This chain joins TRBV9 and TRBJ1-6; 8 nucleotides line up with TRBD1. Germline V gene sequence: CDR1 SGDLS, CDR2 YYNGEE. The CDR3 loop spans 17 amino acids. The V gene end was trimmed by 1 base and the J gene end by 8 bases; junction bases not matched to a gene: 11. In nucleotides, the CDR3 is TGTGCCAGCAGCGTAAGACAGGGGCCACGATGGGATTCACCCCTCCACTTT. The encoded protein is CASSVRQGPRWDSPLHF.

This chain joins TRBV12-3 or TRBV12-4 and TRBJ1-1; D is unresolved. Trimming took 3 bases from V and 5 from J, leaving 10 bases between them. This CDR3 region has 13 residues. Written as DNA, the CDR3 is TGTGCCAGCAGTTTGGTGGGCCTAACTGAAGCTTTCTTT. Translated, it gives CASSLVGLTEAFF.

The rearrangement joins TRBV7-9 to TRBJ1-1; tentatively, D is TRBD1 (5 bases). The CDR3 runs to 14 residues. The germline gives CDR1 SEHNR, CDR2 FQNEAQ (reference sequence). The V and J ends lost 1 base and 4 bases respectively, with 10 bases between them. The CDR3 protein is CASSLGGDGTEAFF. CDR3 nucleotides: TGTGCCAGCAGCTTAGGGGGGGACGGCACTGAAGCTTTCTTT.

The CDR3 sequence: CASSLGTGGARGFSPLHF. The CDR3 DNA reads TGTGCCAGCAGCTTAGGGACAGGGGGCGCGAGGGGATTTTCACCCCTCCACTTT. This chain uses TRBV7-6 with TRBJ1-6; 11 bases are a match to TRBD1. The length of the CDR3 is 18 residues. J lost 9 bases, V lost 1 base, and 11 bases had no gene match. From germline, CDR1 is SGHVS and CDR2 FNYEAQ.